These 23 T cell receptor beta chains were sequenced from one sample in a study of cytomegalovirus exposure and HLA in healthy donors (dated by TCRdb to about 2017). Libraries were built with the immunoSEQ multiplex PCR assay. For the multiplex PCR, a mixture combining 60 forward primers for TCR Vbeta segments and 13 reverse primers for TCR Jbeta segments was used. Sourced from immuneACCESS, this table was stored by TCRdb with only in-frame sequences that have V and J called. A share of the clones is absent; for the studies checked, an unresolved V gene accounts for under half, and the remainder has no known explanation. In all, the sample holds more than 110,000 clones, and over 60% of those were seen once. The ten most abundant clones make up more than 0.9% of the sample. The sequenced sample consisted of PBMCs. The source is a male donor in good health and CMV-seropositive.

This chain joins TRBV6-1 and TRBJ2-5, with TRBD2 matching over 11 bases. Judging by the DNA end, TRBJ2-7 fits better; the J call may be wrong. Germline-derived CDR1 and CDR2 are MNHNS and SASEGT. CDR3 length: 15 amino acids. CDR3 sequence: CASSEGSGGAAEQYF. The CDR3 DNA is TGTGCCAGCAGTGAAGGTAGCGGGGGGGCTGCCGAGCAGTACTTC.

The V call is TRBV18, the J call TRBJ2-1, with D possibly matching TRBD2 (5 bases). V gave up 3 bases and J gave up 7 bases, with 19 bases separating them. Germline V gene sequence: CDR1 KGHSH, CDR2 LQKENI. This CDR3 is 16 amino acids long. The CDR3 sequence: CASSPLLARSGNEQFF. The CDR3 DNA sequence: TGTGCCAGCTCACCTTTGCTAGCTCGATCGGGAAATGAGCAGTTCTTC.

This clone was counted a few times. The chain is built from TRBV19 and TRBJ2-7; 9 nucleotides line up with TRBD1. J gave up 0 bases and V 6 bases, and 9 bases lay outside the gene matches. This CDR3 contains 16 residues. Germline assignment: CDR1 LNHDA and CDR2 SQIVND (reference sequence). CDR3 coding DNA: TGTGCCAGTAGACGGAAAGGGGGACAGGGCTCCTACGAGCAGTACTTC. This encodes CASRRKGGQGSYEQYF.

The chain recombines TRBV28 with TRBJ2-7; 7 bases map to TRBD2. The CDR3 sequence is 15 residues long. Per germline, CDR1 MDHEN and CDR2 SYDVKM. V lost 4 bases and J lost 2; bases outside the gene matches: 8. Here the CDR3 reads CASSSLARTAYEQYF. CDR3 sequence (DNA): TGTGCCAGCAGTTCACTAGCGCGTACGGCCTACGAGCAGTACTTC.

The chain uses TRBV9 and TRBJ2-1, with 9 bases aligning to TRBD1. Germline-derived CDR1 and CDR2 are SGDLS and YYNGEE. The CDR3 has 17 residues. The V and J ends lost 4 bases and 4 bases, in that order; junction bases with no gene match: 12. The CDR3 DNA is TGTGCCAGCAGCCCGCGAACCGGGACAGGGCTGTACAATGAGCAGTTCTTC. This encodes CASSPRTGTGLYNEQFF.

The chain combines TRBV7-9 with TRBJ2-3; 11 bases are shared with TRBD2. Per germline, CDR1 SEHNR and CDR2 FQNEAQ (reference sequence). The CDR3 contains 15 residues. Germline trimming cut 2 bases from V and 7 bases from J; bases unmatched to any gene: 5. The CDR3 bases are TGTGCCAGCAGCTTAACTAGCGGGAGTTGGAATACGCAGTATTTT. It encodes CASSLTSGSWNTQYF.

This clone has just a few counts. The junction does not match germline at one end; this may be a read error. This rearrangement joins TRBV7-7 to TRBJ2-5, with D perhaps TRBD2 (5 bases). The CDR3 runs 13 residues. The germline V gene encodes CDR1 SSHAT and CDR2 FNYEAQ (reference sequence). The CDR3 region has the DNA TGTGCTAGCAGCCCAGAGGGATTGGGGACCCAGTACTTC. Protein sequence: CASSPEGLGTQYF. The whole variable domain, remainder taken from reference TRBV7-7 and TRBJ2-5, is GAGVSQSPRYKVTKRGQDVTLRCDPISSHATLYWYQQALGQGPEFLTYFNYEAQPDKSGLPSDRFSAERPEGSISTLTIQRTEQRDSAMYRCASSPEGLGTQYFGPGTRLLVL.

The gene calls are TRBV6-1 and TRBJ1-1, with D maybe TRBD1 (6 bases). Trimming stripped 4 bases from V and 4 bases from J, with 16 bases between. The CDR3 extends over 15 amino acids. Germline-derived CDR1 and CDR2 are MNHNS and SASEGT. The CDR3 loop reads CASSATGIRGTEAFF. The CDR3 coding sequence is TGTGCCAGCAGTGCCACAGGGATCCGTGGCACTGAAGCTTTCTTT.

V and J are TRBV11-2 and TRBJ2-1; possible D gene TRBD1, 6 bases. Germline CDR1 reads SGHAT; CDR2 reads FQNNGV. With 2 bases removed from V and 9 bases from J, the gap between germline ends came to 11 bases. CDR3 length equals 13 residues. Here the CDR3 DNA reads TGTGCCAGCAGCTTAAGTGAAGGGGGTGAGCAGTTCTTC. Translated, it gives CASSLSEGGEQFF.

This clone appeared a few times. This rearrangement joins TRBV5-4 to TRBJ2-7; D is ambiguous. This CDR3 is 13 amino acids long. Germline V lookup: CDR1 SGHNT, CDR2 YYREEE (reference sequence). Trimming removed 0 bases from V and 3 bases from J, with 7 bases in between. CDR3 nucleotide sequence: TGTGCCAGCAGCTTGGCCGAGAGCTACGAGCAGTACTTC. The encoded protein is CASSLAESYEQYF.

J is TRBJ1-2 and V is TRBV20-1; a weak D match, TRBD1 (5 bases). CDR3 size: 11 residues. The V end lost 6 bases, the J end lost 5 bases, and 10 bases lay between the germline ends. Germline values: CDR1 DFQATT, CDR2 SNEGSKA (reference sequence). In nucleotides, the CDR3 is TGCAGTGCCCCAGGGATTTATGGCTACACCTTC. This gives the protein CSAPGIYGYTF.

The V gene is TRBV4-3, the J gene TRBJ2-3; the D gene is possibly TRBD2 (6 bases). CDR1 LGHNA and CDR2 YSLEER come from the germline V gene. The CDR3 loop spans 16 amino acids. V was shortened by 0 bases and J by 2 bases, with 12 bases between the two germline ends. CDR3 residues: CASSQEWDSYTDTQYF. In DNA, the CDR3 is TGCGCCAGCAGCCAAGAATGGGACTCCTACACAGATACGCAGTATTTT.

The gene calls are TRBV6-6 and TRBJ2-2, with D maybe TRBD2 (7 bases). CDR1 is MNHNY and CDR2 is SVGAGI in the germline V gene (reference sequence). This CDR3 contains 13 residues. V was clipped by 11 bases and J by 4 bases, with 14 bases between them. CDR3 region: CAGWGGRTGELFF. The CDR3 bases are TGTGCCGGGTGGGGGGGCCGCACCGGGGAGCTGTTTTTT.

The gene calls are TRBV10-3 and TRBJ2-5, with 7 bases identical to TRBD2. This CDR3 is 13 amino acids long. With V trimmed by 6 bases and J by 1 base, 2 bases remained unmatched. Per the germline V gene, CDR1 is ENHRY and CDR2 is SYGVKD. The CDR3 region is CAIRTGGQETQYF. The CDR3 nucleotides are TGTGCCATCAGAACGGGAGGCCAAGAGACCCAGTACTTC.

Here the CDR3 DNA reads TGTGCCAGCAGTGGACAGGGGGCAGCCACTAATGAAAAACTGTTTTTT. Translating it yields CASSGQGAATNEKLFF. V usage is TRBV7-8 and J usage is TRBJ1-4; 11 bases line up with TRBD1. The CDR3 covers 16 residues. Germline V gene data show CDR1 as SGHVS and CDR2 as FQNEAQ. V trimming: 6 bases; J trimming: 2 bases; junction bases outside the gene matches: 5.

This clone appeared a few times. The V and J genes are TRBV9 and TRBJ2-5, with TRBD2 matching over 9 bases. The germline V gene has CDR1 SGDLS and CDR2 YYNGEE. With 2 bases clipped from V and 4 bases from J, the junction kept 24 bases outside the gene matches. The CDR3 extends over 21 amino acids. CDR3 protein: CASSVSGGGGLAGFDLETQYF. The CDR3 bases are TGTGCCAGCAGCGTTTCCGGAGGTGGGGGGCTAGCGGGATTCGATCTAGAGACCCAGTACTTC.

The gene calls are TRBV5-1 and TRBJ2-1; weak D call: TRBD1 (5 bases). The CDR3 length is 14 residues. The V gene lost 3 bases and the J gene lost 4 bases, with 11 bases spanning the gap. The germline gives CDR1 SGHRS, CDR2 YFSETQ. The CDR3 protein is CASSSTGIYNEQFF. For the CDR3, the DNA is TGCGCCAGCAGCTCCACAGGAATTTACAATGAGCAGTTCTTC.

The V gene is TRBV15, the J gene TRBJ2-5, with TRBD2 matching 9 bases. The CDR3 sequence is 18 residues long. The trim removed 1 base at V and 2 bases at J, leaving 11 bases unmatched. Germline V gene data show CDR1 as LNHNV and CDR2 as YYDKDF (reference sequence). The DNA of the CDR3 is TGTGCCACCAGCAGAGTATACCTCGGCGGGGGGGATCAAGAGACCCAGTACTTC. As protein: CATSRVYLGGGDQETQYF.

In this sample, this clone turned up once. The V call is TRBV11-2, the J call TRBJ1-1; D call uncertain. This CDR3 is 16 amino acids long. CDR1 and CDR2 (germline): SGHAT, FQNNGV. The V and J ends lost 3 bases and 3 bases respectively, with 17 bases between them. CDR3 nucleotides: TGTGCCAGCAGCTTTTTTCTCCGGGGTGAGGACACTGAAGCTTTCTTT. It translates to CASSFFLRGEDTEAFF.

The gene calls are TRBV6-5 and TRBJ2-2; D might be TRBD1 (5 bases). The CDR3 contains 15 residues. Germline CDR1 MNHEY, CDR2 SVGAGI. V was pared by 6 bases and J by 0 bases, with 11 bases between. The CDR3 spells CASSPTGANTGELFF. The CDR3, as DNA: TGTGCCAGCAGCCCCACAGGCGCGAACACCGGGGAGCTGTTTTTT.

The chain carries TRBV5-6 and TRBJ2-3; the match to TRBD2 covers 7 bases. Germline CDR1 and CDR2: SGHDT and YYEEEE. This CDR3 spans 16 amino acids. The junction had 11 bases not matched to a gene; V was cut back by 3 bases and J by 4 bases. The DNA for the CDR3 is TGTGCCAGCAGCTGGGGGGGGTTGGGAGACCCAGATACGCAGTATTTT. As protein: CASSWGGLGDPDTQYF.

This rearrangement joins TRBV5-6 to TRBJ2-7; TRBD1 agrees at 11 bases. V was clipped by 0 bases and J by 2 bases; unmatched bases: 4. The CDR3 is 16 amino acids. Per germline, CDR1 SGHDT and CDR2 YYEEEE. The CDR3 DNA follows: TGTGCCAGCAGCTTGGATGGACAGGGGGCAGCCTACGAGCAGTACTTC. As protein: CASSLDGQGAAYEQYF.

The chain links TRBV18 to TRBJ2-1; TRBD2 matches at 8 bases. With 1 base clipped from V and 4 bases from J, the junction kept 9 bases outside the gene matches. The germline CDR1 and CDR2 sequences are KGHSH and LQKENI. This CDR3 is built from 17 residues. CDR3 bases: TGTGCCAGCTCACCACTCAGCGGGAGCCTTTTTTACAATGAGCAGTTCTTC. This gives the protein CASSPLSGSLFYNEQFF.